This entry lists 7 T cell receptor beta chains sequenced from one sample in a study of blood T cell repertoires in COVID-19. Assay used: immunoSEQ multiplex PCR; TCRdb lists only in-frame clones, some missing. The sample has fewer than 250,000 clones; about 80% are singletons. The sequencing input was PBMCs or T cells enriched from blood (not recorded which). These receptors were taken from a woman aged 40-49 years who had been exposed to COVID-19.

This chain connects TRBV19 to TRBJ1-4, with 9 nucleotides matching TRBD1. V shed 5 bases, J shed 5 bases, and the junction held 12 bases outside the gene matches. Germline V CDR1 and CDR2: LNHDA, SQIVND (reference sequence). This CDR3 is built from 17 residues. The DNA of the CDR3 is TGTGCCAGTAGTCGCCTTGGGGCCGGGACAGGGAATGAAAAACTGTTTTTT. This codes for CASSRLGAGTGNEKLFF. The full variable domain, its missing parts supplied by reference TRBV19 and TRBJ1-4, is DGGITQSPKYLFRKEGQNVTLSCEQNLNHDAMYWYRQDPGQGLRLIYYSQIVNDFQKGDIAEGYSVSREKKESFPLTVTSAQKNPTAFYLCASSRLGAGTGNEKLFFGSGTQLSVL.

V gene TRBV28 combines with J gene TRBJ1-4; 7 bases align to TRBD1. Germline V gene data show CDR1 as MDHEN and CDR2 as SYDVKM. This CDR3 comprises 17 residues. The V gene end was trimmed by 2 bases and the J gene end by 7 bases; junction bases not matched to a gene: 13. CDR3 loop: CASSLDKSTGWGEKLFF. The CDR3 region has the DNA TGTGCCAGCAGTTTAGATAAATCGACAGGGTGGGGTGAAAAACTGTTTTTT.

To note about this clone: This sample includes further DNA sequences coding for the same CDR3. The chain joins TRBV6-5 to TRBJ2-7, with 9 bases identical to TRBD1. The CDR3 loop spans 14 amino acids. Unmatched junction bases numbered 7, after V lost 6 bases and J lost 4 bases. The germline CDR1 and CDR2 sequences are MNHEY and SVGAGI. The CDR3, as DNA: TGTGCCAGCAGCCCCGGGACAGGGAGGTACGAGCAGTACTTC. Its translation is CASSPGTGRYEQYF.

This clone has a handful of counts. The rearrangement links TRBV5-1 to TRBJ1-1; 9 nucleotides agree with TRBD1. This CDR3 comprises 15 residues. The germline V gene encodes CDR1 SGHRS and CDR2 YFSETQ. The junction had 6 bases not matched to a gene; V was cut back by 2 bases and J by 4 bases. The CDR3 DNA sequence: TGCGCCAGCAGCTTCACAGGGGGCGGAGGCACTGAAGCTTTCTTT. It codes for CASSFTGGGGTEAFF.

The CDR3 region is CASSPGGGREFTLHF. The CDR3 coding sequence is TGTGCCAGCAGCCCCGGGGGGGGGAGAGAATTCACCCTCCACTTT. This chain connects TRBV7-9 to TRBJ1-6; D might be TRBD1 (5 bases). The CDR3 has 15 residues. The V and J ends lost 5 bases and 14 bases respectively, with 22 bases between them. CDR1 is SEHNR, CDR2 FQNEAQ, per germline (reference sequence). Together with reference TRBV7-9 and TRBJ1-6, the CDR3 gives the full variable domain: DTGVSQNPRHKITKRGQNVTFRCDPISEHNRLYWYRQTLGQGPEFLTYFQNEAQLEKSRLLSDRFSAERPKGSFSTLEIQRTEQGDSAMYLCASSPGGGREFTLHFGNGTRLTVT.

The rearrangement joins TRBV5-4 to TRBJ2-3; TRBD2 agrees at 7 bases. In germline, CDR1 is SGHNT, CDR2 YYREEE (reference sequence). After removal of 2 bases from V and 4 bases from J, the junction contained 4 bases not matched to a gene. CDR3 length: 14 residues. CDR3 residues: CASSFGGGADTQYF. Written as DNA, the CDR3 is TGTGCCAGCAGCTTCGGCGGGGGTGCAGATACGCAGTATTTT.

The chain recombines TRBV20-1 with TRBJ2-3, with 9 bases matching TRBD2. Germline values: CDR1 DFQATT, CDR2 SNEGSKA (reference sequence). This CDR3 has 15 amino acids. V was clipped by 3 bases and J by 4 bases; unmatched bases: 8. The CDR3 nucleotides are TGCAGTGCTAGTATAGCGGGGGATGGGGCAGATACGCAGTATTTT. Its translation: CSASIAGDGADTQYF.